These T cell receptor beta chains were read from a single sample in a study of Tregs in tolerant kidney transplant recipients. Method: immunoSEQ multiplex PCR; TCRdb's copy keeps in-frame clones and lacks some. The sample carries 60,000 to 65,000 clones, roughly 98% recorded once. Sequenced material: Tregs from blood, taken before the transplant. These receptors were obtained from a human donor who received a combined kidney and bone marrow transplant. Each CDR3 is given with its conserved first and last residue. A D gene is named only where the DNA matches it firmly. Size is stated for part of the rows, as once, few or many counts, or as a class when the clone is expanded.

size: NA; V: TRBV5-1; D: NA; J: TRBJ1-5; DNA: TGCGCCAGCAGCTTGGCAGGGAGCAATCAGCCCCAGCATTTT; CDR3: CASSLAGSNQPQHF
size: NA; V: TRBV10-3; D: NA; J: TRBJ2-3; DNA: TGTGCCATCAGTGAATCTCTAGCCCGTACAGATACGCAGTATTTT; CDR3: CAISESLARTDTQYF
size: NA; V: TRBV11-2; D: TRBD2; J: TRBJ2-1; DNA: TGTGCCAGCAGGCGTGGCGGGGGGGCCCTTTACAATGAGCAGTTCTTC; CDR3: CASRRGGGALYNEQFF
size: NA; V: TRBV5-4; D: NA; J: TRBJ1-3; DNA: TGTGCCAGCAGCTTCGGGGGGGCGTCTGGAAACACCATATATTTT; CDR3: CASSFGGASGNTIYF
size: NA; V: TRBV18; D: TRBD1; J: TRBJ1-5; DNA: TGTGCCAGCTCACCACTGGGACAGGGGAGTCAGCCCCAGCATTTT; CDR3: CASSPLGQGSQPQHF
size: NA; V: TRBV27; D: NA; J: TRBJ2-1; DNA: TGTGCCAGCAGTGTACAGGGTTTCAATGAGCAGTTCTTC; CDR3: CASSVQGFNEQFF
size: NA; V: TRBV7-3; D: TRBD1; J: TRBJ1-2; DNA: TGTGCCAGCAGCCCCGACAGGGGGGGCTATGGCTACACCTTC; CDR3: CASSPDRGGYGYTF
size: NA; V: TRBV11-3; D: TRBD2; J: TRBJ2-5; DNA: TGTGCCAGCAGCTTACTAAGGACTAGCGGGACCACCCAGTACTTC; CDR3: CASSLLRTSGTTQYF
size: NA; V: TRBV4-2; D: TRBD2; J: TRBJ2-1; DNA: TGTGCCAGCAGCCAAGATCGACTAGCGGGCTCCTACAATGAGCAGTTCTTC; CDR3: CASSQDRLAGSYNEQFF
size: NA; V: TRBV18; D: TRBD1; J: TRBJ2-5; DNA: TGTGCCAGCTCTCTCCTCGCAGGGGGCCAAGAGACCCAGTACTTC; CDR3: CASSLLAGGQETQYF
size: NA; V: TRBV7-3; D: TRBD2; J: TRBJ2-3; DNA: TGTGCCAGCAGCTTTCTAGGGTTGGGGGGGGATACGCAGTATTTT; CDR3: CASSFLGLGGDTQYF
size: NA; V: TRBV4-2; D: TRBD1; J: TRBJ2-3; DNA: TGTGCCAGCAGCCAAGGACAGGGGAGGACAGATACGCAGTATTTT; CDR3: CASSQGQGRTDTQYF
size: NA; V: TRBV4-3; D: NA; J: TRBJ1-1; DNA: TGCGCCAGCAGCCAAGGGAGTTACACTGAAGCTTTCTTT; CDR3: CASSQGSYTEAFF
size: NA; V: TRBV11-2; D: TRBD1; J: TRBJ1-2; DNA: TGTGCCAGCAGCGCCCGGGACAGGGGACTTCTCTATGGCTACACCTTC; CDR3: CASSARDRGLLYGYTF
size: NA; V: TRBV13; D: TRBD2; J: TRBJ2-5; DNA: TGTGCCAGCAGCCGGCGGGGGGCCTCGTACCAAGAGACCCAGTACTTC; CDR3: CASSRRGASYQETQYF
size: NA; V: TRBV30; D: NA; J: TRBJ1-1; DNA: TGTGCCTGGAGTGGTAGTATCACTGAAGCTTTCTTT; CDR3: CAWSGSITEAFF
size: NA; V: TRBV6-1; D: NA; J: TRBJ1-1; DNA: TGTGCCAGCAGGCTAGGGGGTTCGGGAGCTTTCTTT; CDR3: CASRLGGSGAFF
size: once; V: TRBV19; D: TRBD1; J: TRBJ2-3; DNA: TGTGCCAGTAGTTTGGACAGGGAAGGGACAGATACGCAGTATTTT; CDR3: CASSLDREGTDTQYF
size: NA; V: TRBV10-3; D: NA; J: TRBJ1-5; DNA: TGTGCCAAAGCTACAGGGACCAATCAGCCCCAGCATTTT; CDR3: CAKATGTNQPQHF
size: once; V: TRBV27; D: TRBD2; J: TRBJ2-1; DNA: TGTGCCAGCAGACGGAGGACAGCTTACGGACTAGCGGACGAGCAGTTCTTC; CDR3: CASRRRTAYGLADEQFF
size: NA; V: TRBV5-1; D: TRBD1; J: TRBJ2-7; DNA: TGCGCCAGCAGCTTGGATGGCAGGGGGATATACGAGCAGTACTTC; CDR3: CASSLDGRGIYEQYF
size: NA; V: TRBV14; D: TRBD1; J: TRBJ2-3; DNA: TGTGCCAGCAGCCAATGGACAGGGGGAAGCACAGATACGCAGTATTTT; CDR3: CASSQWTGGSTDTQYF
size: NA; V: TRBV4-1; D: NA; J: TRBJ2-7; DNA: TGCGCCAGCAGCTTAACTCGTATCTACGAGCAGTACTTC; CDR3: CASSLTRIYEQYF
size: NA; V: TRBV6-6; D: NA; J: TRBJ2-1; DNA: TGTGCCAGCAGTGCAAACAGGGCCGGCAATGAGCAGTTCTTC; CDR3: CASSANRAGNEQFF
size: NA; V: TRBV2; D: NA; J: TRBJ1-2; DNA: TGTGCCAGCAGTGTCCAGGCACACTATGGCTACACCTTC; CDR3: CASSVQAHYGYTF
size: NA; V: TRBV19; D: TRBD1; J: TRBJ1-2; DNA: TGTGCCAGTAGTATAGCCGGAACAGGGGGCGCACGTGGCTACACCTTC; CDR3: CASSIAGTGGARGYTF
size: NA; V: TRBV6-6; D: NA; J: TRBJ1-1; DNA: TGTGCCAGCAGTCCGGCGACAGAGAACACTGAAGCTTTCTTT; CDR3: CASSPATENTEAFF
size: NA; V: TRBV15; D: NA; J: TRBJ2-7; DNA: TGTGCCACCAAGGGGCCAGGAGCCGAGCAGTACTTC; CDR3: CATKGPGAEQYF
size: NA; V: TRBV6-1; D: TRBD1; J: TRBJ2-5; DNA: TGTGCCAGCAGTGACCGGGACAGGGAATACCAAGAGACCCAGTACTTC; CDR3: CASSDRDREYQETQYF
size: NA; V: TRBV30; D: TRBD1; J: TRBJ2-7; DNA: TGTGCCTGGAGTGTCCTCCCGGGACAGGGTCGTTACGAGCAGTACTTC; CDR3: CAWSVLPGQGRYEQYF
size: NA; V: TRBV28; D: NA; J: TRBJ2-7; DNA: TGTGCCAGCAGTTTATGGGGCAGGCCCTCCTACGAGCAGTACTTC; CDR3: CASSLWGRPSYEQYF
size: NA; V: TRBV7-2; D: TRBD2; J: TRBJ2-7; DNA: TGTGCCAGCAGCCACGCTGGGGGACTAGATCGCGAGCAGTACTTC; CDR3: CASSHAGGLDREQYF
size: NA; V: TRBV6-5; D: TRBD2; J: TRBJ2-5; DNA: TGTGCCAGCAGTCGGGGACTAGTGGTGGAGACCCAGTACTTC; CDR3: CASSRGLVVETQYF
size: NA; V: TRBV15; D: NA; J: TRBJ2-7; DNA: TGTGCCACCAGCAGAGATGACAGGATGGGTTACGAGCAGTACTTC; CDR3: CATSRDDRMGYEQYF
size: NA; V: TRBV4-1; D: NA; J: TRBJ2-7; DNA: TGCGCCAGCAGCCAAGGGCCTTCGACAGGCTACGAGCAGTACTTC; CDR3: CASSQGPSTGYEQYF
size: NA; V: TRBV7-9; D: TRBD1; J: TRBJ2-7; DNA: TGTGCCAGCAGCTCCGGGGCCGGGACAGGGTTCGAGCAGTACTTC; CDR3: CASSSGAGTGFEQYF
size: NA; V: TRBV6-5; D: TRBD1; J: TRBJ2-6; DNA: TGTGCCAGCCGGGACAGGGAATGGGGGGCCAACGTCCTGACTTTC; CDR3: CASRDREWGANVLTF
size: NA; V: TRBV5-1; D: NA; J: TRBJ2-1; DNA: TGCGCCAGCAGCGGGACTGCTGAGCAGTTCTTC; CDR3: CASSGTAEQFF
size: NA; V: TRBV18; D: NA; J: TRBJ1-1; DNA: TGTGCCAGCTCACCACGGGGGGGCACTGAAGCTTTCTTT; CDR3: CASSPRGGTEAFF
size: NA; V: TRBV15; D: NA; J: TRBJ1-4; DNA: TGTGCCACCAGCGGAACTACAGGTCCAGGGGATGAAAAACTGTTTTTT; CDR3: CATSGTTGPGDEKLFF
size: NA; V: TRBV23-1; D: TRBD1; J: TRBJ2-2; DNA: TGCGCCACCATCCGACAGGGACGGAACACCGGGGAGCTGTTTTTT; CDR3: CATIRQGRNTGELFF
size: NA; V: TRBV5-1; D: TRBD1; J: TRBJ1-2; DNA: TGCGCCAGCAGCGGACAGGGAGGTGGCTACACCTTC; CDR3: CASSGQGGGYTF
size: NA; V: TRBV5-5; D: NA; J: TRBJ1-1; DNA: TGTGCCAGCAAACCGTACTTGAACACTGAAGCTTTCTTT; CDR3: CASKPYLNTEAFF
size: NA; V: TRBV29-1; D: TRBD1; J: TRBJ2-3; DNA: TGCAGCGCCATGCCGGGGACAGGGGGCCCAGATACGCAGTATTTT; CDR3: CSAMPGTGGPDTQYF
size: NA; V: TRBV2; D: NA; J: TRBJ2-2; DNA: TGTGCCAGCAGTCCTCGAGGGGGCACCGGGGAGCTGTTTTTT; CDR3: CASSPRGGTGELFF
size: NA; V: TRBV5-7; D: TRBD2; J: TRBJ2-1; DNA: TGTGCCAGCAGTTTAAAATGTCTGCGGGAGGGTAGTGTTAATGAGCAGTTCTTC; CDR3: CASSLKCLREGSVNEQFF